This entry lists 2 T cell receptor beta chains sequenced from one sample in a study of immune heterogeneity within non-small cell lung tumors. Template came from bulk tumor genomic DNA, at approximately 640 ng per sample. In surgery, several biopsies were collected from each primary tumor at widely spaced sites. Newly diagnosed with untreated non-small cell lung cancer, the patients underwent curative surgery. For the TCR beta CDR3, multiplex PCR with 32 V and 13 J primers performed the amplification. MiXCR was run by TCRdb on the multiplex PCR reads, yielding one entry per CDR3 protein. The sample contains 30,000 to 40,000 distinct CDR3 sequences, under 35% of which appear only once. The specimen sequenced was lung tumor tissue. These receptors originate from a man aged 40-49 years with non-small cell lung cancer.

The V and J genes are TRBV7-6 and TRBJ2-7, with TRBD1 identical over 7 bases. The CDR3 length is 14 residues. CDR1 and CDR2 from the germline V gene are SGHVS and FNYEAQ. The V segment lost 5 bases and the J segment 5 bases; nucleotides outside the gene matches: 9. In nucleotides, the CDR3 is TGTGCCAGCAGCCTCCCCGACAGGGACCACGAGCAGTACTTC. Translation gives CASSLPDRDHEQYF.

This clonotype was detected a few times. V and J are TRBV7-9 and TRBJ1-4, with a possible D match to TRBD1 (5 bases). V was shortened by 7 bases and J by 0 bases, with 12 bases between the two germline ends. Germline V lookup: CDR1 SEHNR, CDR2 FQNEAQ (reference sequence). This CDR3 region has 15 residues. This CDR3 reads CASTPGGATNEKLFF. The CDR3 nucleotides are TGTGCCAGCACCCCGGGGGGGGCAACTAATGAAAAACTGTTTTTT.